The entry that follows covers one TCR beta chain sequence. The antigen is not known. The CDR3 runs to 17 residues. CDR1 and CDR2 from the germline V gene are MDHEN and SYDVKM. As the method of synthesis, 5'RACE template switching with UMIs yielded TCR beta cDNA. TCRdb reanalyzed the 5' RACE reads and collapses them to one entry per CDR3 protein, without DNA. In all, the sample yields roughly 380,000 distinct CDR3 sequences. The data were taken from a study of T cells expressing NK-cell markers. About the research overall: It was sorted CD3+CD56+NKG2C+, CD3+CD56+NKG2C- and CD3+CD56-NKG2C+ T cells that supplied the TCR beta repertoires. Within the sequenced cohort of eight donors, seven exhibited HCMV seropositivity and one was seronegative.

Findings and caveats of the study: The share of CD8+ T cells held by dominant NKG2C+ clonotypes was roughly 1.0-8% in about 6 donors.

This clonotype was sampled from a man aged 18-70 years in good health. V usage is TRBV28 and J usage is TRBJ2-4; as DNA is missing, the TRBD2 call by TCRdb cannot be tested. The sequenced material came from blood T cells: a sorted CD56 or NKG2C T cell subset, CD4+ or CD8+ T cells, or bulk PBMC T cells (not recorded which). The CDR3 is CASSPRRAGGHKNIQYF.